One sample yielded the 4 T cell receptor beta chains listed below, sequenced in a study of CD8 T cells in Susac syndrome. The RNA, about 0.5 to 1 ug, was put through reverse transcription using random hexamers. TCRdb reprocessed the immunoSEQ multiplex PCR reads with MiXCR, giving one entry per CDR3 protein. The table has approximately 80,000 distinct CDR3 sequences, 91% seen once. Sequenced material: CD8+ T cells from PBMCs. The source is a human donor with multiple sclerosis.

This clonotype was observed a few times. The chain carries TRBV12-3 or TRBV12-4 and TRBJ2-3; 10 bases match TRBD2. The CDR3 length is 14 residues. The V gene end was trimmed by 4 bases and the J gene end by 4 bases; junction bases not matched to a gene: 2. CDR3 residues: CASSSGLAPDTQYF. The CDR3 DNA reads as TGTGCCAGCAGTTCGGGACTAGCGCCAGATACGCAGTATTTT.

Turning to this clonotype: At one end, the junction sequence differs from germline, possibly due to a read error. The chain uses TRBV2 and TRBJ2-1; TRBD2 matches at 8 bases. Germline V CDR1 and CDR2: SNHLY, FYNNEI. CDR3 length: 19 amino acids. CDR3 loop: CASSEARSGGRNSHNEQFF. The CDR3 region has the DNA TGTGCCAGCAGTGAAGCTAGGAGCGGGGGCAGAAACTCCCACAATGAGCAGTTCTTC.

The rearrangement joins TRBV28 to TRBJ2-1, with 14 positions matching TRBD2. Trimming removed 4 bases from V and 9 bases from J; junction bases left unmatched: 5. The CDR3 extends over 15 amino acids. CDR1 is MDHEN, CDR2 SYDVKM, per germline. The CDR3 loop is CASSSGLAGVGEQFF. As DNA, the CDR3 is TGTGCCAGCAGTTCGGGACTAGCGGGAGTGGGTGAGCAGTTCTTC. Full variable domain (remainder filled in from reference TRBV28 and TRBJ2-1): DVKVTQSSRYLVKRTGEKVFLECVQDMDHENMFWYRQDPGLGLRLIYFSYDVKMKEKGDIPEGYSVSREKKERFSLILESASTNQTSMYLCASSSGLAGVGEQFFGPGTRLTVL.

The chain employs TRBV6-5 and TRBJ1-5, with a tentative D call TRBD1 (6 bases). Trimming stripped 6 bases from V and 4 bases from J, with 13 bases between. The CDR3 spans 14 residues. Germline CDR1 reads MNHEY; CDR2 reads SVGAGI. CDR3 in amino acids: CASSIGQPNQPQHF. The CDR3 DNA reads TGTGCCAGCAGCATTGGACAGCCTAATCAGCCCCAGCATTTT.